The 13 T cell receptor beta chains in this list originate from one sample, sequenced in a study of control samples from healthy donors and cancer patients. Clones were sequenced by immunoSEQ multiplex PCR, and TCRdb holds only the in-frame ones, with some missing. This sample has around 100,000 clones, with 88% found just once. Input material: blood. Receptor source: a man aged 25-40 years in good health.

This clone was picked up one time. This chain joins TRBV29-1 and TRBJ2-7; TRBD1 is a possible D gene (5 bases). The germline V and J ends were trimmed by 4 bases and 5 bases, with 15 bases remaining between them. The CDR3 sequence is 13 residues long. The germline gives CDR1 SQVTM, CDR2 ANQGSEA. In DNA, the CDR3 is TGCAGCGTTGCCACAGGACCCCTCGACGAGCAGTACTTC. It encodes CSVATGPLDEQYF.

With respect to this clone: Different DNA sequences within this sample yield the same CDR3. This chain uses TRBV18 with TRBJ2-3, with TRBD2 as a possible D gene (6 bases). The CDR3 is 13 residues long. Germline V gene data show CDR1 as KGHSH and CDR2 as LQKENI. Trimming left V 3 bases short and J 4 bases short, with 8 bases between. The DNA of the CDR3 is TGTGCCAGCTCACCCCCGGGGGCAGATACGCAGTATTTT. This gives the protein CASSPPGADTQYF.

The V gene is TRBV6-5, the J gene TRBJ1-3, with D unclear. The length of the CDR3 is 14 residues. Trimming stripped 7 bases from V and 0 bases from J, with 10 bases between. CDR1 and CDR2 from the germline V gene are MNHEY and SVGAGI. The CDR3 spells CASIGQPSGNTIYF. The CDR3 DNA reads TGTGCCAGCATTGGGCAACCCTCTGGAAACACCATATATTTT.

The genes are TRBV6-4 and TRBJ2-3; D gene ambiguous. There are 11 residues in the CDR3. Germline V gene data show CDR1 as MRHNA and CDR2 as SNTAGT. V lost 4 bases to trimming and J lost 6 bases, with 5 bases between them. In DNA, the CDR3 is TGTGCCAGCAGTGTTCGCGATACGCAGTATTTT. Translating it yields CASSVRDTQYF.

The rearrangement uses TRBV9 and TRBJ1-1; no definite D call. V lost 2 bases to trimming and J lost 0 bases, with 5 bases between them. There are 13 residues in the CDR3. The V gene's germline CDR1 is SGDLS and CDR2 YYNGEE. CDR3 coding DNA: TGTGCCAGCAGCGTCAGGTTGAACACTGAAGCTTTCTTT. It yields the protein CASSVRLNTEAFF.

This chain links TRBV24-1 with TRBJ2-1; 10 positions match TRBD2. CDR3 size: 16 residues. Unmatched junction bases numbered 7, after V lost 1 base and J lost 8 bases. Germline CDR1 is KGHDR and CDR2 is SFDVKD. CDR3 sequence: CATSDLTLAGVDEQFF. DNA of the CDR3: TGTGCCACCAGTGATTTAACCCTAGCGGGAGTCGATGAGCAGTTCTTC.

This chain connects TRBV19 to TRBJ2-1, with 13 bases identical to TRBD2. Losses at the gene ends were 4 bases for V and 8 bases for J; bases not matched to a gene: 8. CDR3 length equals 16 residues. Germline V gene sequence: CDR1 LNHDA, CDR2 SQIVND (reference sequence). CDR3 sequence reads: CASSTQLAGGFDEQFF. The CDR3 region has the DNA TGTGCCAGTAGTACCCAACTAGCGGGAGGGTTCGATGAGCAGTTCTTC.

The chain is built from TRBV6-1 and TRBJ2-1; 7 nucleotides match TRBD2. V shed 2 bases and J 1 base; nucleotides not matched to a gene: 11. Per the germline V gene, CDR1 is MNHNS and CDR2 is SASEGT. The CDR3 extends over 18 amino acids. This chain's CDR3 is CASSENVSGGSSYNEQFF. CDR3 bases: TGTGCCAGCAGTGAAAACGTCTCCGGCGGGAGTTCCTACAATGAGCAGTTCTTC.

This sequence joins TRBV18 and TRBJ2-1; TRBD1 is a possible D gene (5 bases). V lost 5 bases to trimming and J lost 5 bases, with 10 bases between them. The CDR3 is 13 residues long. CDR1 KGHSH and CDR2 LQKENI come from the germline V gene. CDR3 protein: CASSTGGNNEQFF. CDR3 in DNA: TGTGCCAGCTCAACAGGTGGGAACAATGAGCAGTTCTTC.

The chain recombines TRBV7-8 with TRBJ2-7; D uncertain. There are 15 residues in the CDR3. Germline V gives CDR1 SGHVS, CDR2 FQNEAQ. The ends were cut back, 1 base at V and 1 base at J, with 11 bases in the middle. CDR3 amino acids: CASSLGWRRSYEQYF. The CDR3 bases are TGTGCCAGCAGCTTAGGTTGGAGACGATCCTACGAGCAGTACTTC.

The chain recombines TRBV27 with TRBJ2-2; TRBD2 matches 12 bases. Looked up from germline, CDR1 is MNHEY and CDR2 is SMNVEV (reference sequence). The CDR3 extends over 20 amino acids. V was clipped by 1 base and J by 2 bases; unmatched bases: 11. The DNA for the CDR3 is TGTGCCAGCAGTTTATTCACCGGGACTAGCGGGCTACAAAACACCGGGGAGCTGTTTTTT. Translation: CASSLFTGTSGLQNTGELFF.

The genes are TRBV3-1 (or the pseudogene TRBV3-2) and TRBJ2-2; possibly TRBD1 or TRBD2 for D (6 bases each). The CDR3 sequence is 16 residues long. In germline, CDR1 is LGHDT, CDR2 YNNKEL (reference sequence). Trimming removed 4 bases from V and 0 bases from J, with 12 bases in between. This CDR3 is CASSLRGGSNTGELFF. The CDR3 bases are TGTGCCAGCAGCCTCCGAGGGGGGTCGAACACCGGGGAGCTGTTTTTT.

The chain combines TRBV15 with TRBJ2-7; D is ambiguous. With 1 base removed from V and 1 base from J, the gap between germline ends came to 11 bases. Germline V CDR1 and CDR2: LNHNV, YYDKDF (reference sequence). The CDR3 has 15 amino acids. The CDR3 region is CATSRGVGSSYEQYF. CDR3 DNA sequence: TGTGCCACCAGCAGAGGAGTGGGATCGTCCTACGAGCAGTACTTC.